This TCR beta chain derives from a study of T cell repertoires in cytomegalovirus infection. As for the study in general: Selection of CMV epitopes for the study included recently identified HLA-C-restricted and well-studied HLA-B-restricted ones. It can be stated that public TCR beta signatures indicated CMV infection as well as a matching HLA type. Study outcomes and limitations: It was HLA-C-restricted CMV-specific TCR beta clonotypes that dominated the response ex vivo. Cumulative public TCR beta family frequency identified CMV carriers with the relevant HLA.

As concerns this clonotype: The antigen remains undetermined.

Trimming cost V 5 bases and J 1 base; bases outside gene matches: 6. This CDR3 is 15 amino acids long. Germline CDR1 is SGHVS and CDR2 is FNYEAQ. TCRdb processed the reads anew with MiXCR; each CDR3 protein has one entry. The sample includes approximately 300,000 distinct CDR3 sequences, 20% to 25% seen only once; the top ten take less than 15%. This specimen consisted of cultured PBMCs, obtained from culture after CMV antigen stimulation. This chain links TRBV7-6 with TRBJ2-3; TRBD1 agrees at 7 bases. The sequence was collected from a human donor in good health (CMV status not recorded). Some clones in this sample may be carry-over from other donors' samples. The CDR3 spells CASSNRGPGTDTQYF. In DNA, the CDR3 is TGTGCCAGCAGCAACAGGGGTCCGGGCACAGATACGCAGTATTTT. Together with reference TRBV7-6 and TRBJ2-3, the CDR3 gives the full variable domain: GAGVSQSPRYKVTKRGQDVALRCDPISGHVSLYWYRQALGQGPEFLTYFNYEAQQDKSGLPNDRFSAERPEGSISTLTIQRTEQRDSAMYRCASSNRGPGTDTQYFGPGTRLTVL.